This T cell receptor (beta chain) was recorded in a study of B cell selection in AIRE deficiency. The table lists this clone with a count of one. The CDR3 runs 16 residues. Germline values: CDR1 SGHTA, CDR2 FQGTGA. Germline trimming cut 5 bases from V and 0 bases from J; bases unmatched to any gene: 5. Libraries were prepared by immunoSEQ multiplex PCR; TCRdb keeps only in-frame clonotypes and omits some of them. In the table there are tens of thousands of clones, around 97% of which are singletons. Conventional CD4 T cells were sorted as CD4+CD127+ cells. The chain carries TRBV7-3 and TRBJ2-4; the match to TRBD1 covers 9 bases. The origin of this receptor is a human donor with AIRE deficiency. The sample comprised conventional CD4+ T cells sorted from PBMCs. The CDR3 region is CASSLGQGLAKNIQYF. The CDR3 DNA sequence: TGTGCCAGCAGCCTAGGACAGGGGCTAGCCAAAAACATTCAGTACTTC.